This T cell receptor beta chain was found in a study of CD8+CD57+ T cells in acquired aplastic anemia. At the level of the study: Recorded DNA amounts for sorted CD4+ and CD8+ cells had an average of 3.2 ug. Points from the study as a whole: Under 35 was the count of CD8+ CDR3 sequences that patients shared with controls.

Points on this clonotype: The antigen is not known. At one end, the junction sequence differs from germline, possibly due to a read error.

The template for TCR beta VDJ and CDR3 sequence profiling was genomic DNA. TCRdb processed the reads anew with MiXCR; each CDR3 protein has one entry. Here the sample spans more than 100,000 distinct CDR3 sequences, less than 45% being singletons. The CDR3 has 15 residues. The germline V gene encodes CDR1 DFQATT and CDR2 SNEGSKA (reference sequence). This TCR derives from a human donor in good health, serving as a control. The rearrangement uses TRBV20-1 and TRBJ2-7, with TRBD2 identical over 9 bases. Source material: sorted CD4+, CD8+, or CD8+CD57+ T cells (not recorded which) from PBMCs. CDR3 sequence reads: CSARGPSGRLYKQYF. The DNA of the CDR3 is TGCAGTGCTAGGGGTCCGAGCGGGAGGCTCTACAAGCAGTACTTC.